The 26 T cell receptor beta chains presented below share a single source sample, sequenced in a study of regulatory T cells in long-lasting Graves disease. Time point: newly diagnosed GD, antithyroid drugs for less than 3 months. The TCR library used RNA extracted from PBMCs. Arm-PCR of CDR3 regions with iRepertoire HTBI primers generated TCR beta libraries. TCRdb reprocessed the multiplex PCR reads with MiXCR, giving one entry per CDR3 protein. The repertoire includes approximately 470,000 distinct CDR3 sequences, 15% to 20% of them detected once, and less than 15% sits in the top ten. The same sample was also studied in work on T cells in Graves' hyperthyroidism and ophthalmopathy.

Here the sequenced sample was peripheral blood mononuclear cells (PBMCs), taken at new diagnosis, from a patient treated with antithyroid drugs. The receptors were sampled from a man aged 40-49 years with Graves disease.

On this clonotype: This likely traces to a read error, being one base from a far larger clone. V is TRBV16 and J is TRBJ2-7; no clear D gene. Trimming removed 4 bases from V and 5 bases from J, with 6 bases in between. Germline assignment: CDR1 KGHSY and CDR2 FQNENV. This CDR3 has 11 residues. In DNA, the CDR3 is TGTGCCAGCAGCCGAACCCACGAGCAGTACTTC. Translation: CASSRTHEQYF.

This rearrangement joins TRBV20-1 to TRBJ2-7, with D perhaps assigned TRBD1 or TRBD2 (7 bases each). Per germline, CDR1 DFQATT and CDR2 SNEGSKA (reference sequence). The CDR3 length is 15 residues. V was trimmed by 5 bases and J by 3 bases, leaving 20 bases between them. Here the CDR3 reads CSAWGGTEILYEQYF. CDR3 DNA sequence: TGCAGTGCTTGGGGGGGGACAGAGATCCTCTACGAGCAGTACTTC.

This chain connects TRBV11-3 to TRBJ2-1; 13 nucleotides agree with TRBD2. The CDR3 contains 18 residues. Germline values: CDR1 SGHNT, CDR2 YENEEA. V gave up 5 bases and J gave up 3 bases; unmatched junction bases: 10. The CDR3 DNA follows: TGTGCCAGCAGCCCGAGGACTAGCGGGAGTATCAACTACAATGAGCAGTTCTTC. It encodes CASSPRTSGSINYNEQFF.

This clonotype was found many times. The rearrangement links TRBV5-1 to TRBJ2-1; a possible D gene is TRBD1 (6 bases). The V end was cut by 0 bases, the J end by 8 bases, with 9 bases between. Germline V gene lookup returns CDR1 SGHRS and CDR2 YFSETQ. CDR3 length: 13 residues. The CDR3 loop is CASSLDRVDEQFF. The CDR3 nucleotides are TGCGCCAGCAGCTTGGACAGGGTTGATGAGCAGTTCTTC.

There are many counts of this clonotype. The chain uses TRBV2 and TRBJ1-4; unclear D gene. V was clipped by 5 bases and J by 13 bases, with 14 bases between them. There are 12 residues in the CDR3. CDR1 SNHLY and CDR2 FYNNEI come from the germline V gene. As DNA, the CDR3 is TGTGCCAGCAGTCTAAGCGCCATGGGACTGTTTTTT. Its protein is CASSLSAMGLFF.

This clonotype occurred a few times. The CDR3 loop is CAIEAGNEQFF. CDR3 in DNA: TGTGCCATCGAGGCTGGCAATGAGCAGTTCTTC. The chain carries TRBV10-3 and TRBJ2-1; D uncertain. This CDR3 is built from 11 residues. Looked up from germline, CDR1 is ENHRY and CDR2 is SYGVKD. The V gene lost 8 bases and the J gene lost 6 bases, with 8 bases spanning the gap.

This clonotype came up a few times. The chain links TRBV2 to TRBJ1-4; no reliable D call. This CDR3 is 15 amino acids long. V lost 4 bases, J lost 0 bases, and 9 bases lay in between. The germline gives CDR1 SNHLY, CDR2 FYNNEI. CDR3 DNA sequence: TGTGCCAGCAGTGTGGGGTTTGCAACTAATGAAAAACTGTTTTTT. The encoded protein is CASSVGFATNEKLFF.

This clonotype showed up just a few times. CDR3 sequence (DNA): TGTGCCCGATACCACAGAACCCAGACCCATGGCTACACCTTC. This translates into CARYHRTQTHGYTF. The V gene is TRBV11-3, the J gene TRBJ1-2; D remains ambiguous. V was clipped by 11 bases and J by 6 bases, with 22 bases between them. Germline CDR1 and CDR2: SGHNT and YENEEA. This CDR3 is built from 14 residues.

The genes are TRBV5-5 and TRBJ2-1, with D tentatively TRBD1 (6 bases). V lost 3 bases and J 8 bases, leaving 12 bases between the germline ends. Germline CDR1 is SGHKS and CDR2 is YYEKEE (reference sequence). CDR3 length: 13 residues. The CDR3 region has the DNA TGTGCCAGCAGCTGGGGGCTAGTCCATGAGCAGTTCTTC. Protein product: CASSWGLVHEQFF.

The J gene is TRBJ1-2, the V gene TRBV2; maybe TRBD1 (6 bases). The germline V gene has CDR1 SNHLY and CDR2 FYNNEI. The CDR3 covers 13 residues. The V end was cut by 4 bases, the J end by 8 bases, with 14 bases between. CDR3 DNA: TGTGCCAGCAGTGCAACCGGGGGCAGGGGCTACACCTTC. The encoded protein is CASSATGGRGYTF.

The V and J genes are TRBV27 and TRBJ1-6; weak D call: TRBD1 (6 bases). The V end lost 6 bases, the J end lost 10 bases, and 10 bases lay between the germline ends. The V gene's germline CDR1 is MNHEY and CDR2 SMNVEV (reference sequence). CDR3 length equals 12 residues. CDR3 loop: CASSHRDSPLHF. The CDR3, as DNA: TGTGCCAGCAGCCACAGGGACTCACCCCTCCACTTT.

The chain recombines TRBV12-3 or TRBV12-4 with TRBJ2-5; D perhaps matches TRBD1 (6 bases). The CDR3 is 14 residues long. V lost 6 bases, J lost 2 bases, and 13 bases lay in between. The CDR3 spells CASRFRGGQETQYF. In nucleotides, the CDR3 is TGTGCCAGCAGGTTCAGGGGTGGGCAAGAGACCCAGTACTTC.

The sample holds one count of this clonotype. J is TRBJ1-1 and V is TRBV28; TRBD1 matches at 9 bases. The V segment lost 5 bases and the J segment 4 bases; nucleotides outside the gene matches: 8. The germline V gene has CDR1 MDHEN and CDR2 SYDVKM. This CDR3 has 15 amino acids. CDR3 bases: TGTGCCAGCAGTGTCCACAGGGGGCCCGGCACTGAAGCTTTCTTT. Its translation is CASSVHRGPGTEAFF.

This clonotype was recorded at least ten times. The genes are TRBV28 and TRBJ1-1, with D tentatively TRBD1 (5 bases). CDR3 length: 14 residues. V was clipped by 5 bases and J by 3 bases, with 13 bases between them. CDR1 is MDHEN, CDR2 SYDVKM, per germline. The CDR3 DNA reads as TGTGCCAGCAGTACCCCGGGGCTTTACACTGAAGCTTTCTTT. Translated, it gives CASSTPGLYTEAFF.

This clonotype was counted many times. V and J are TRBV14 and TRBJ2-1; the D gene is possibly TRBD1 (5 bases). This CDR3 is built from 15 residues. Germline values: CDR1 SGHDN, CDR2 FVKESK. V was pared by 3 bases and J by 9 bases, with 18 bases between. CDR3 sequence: CASSQKRAAQGEQFF. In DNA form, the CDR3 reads TGTGCCAGCAGCCAGAAGCGCGCGGCGCAGGGTGAGCAGTTCTTC.

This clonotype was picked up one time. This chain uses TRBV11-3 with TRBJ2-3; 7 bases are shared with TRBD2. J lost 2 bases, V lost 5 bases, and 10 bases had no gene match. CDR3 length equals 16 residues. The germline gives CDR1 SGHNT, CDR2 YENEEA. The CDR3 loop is CASSERAGEFTDTQYF. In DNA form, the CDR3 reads TGTGCCAGCAGCGAGCGGGCGGGAGAATTCACAGATACGCAGTATTTT.

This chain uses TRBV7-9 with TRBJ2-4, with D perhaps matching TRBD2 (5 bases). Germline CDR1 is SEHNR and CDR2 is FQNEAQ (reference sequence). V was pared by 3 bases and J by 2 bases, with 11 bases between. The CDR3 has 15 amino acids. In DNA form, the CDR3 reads TGTGCCAGCAGCTTTGACTACCCGTCCAAAAACATTCAGTACTTC. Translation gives CASSFDYPSKNIQYF.

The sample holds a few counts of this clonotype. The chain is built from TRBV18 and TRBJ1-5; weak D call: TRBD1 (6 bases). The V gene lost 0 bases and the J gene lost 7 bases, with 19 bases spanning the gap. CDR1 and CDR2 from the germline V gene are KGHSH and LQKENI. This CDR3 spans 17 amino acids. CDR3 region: CASSPPGGTSSGQPQHF. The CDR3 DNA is TGTGCCAGCTCACCACCCGGGGGCACGTCGTCAGGGCAGCCCCAGCATTTT. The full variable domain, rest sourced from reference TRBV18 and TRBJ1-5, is NAGVMQNPRHLVRRRGQEARLRCSPMKGHSHVYWYRQLPEEGLKFMVYLQKENIIDESGMPKERFSAEFPKEGPSILRIQQVVRGDSAAYFCASSPPGGTSSGQPQHFGDGTRLSIL.

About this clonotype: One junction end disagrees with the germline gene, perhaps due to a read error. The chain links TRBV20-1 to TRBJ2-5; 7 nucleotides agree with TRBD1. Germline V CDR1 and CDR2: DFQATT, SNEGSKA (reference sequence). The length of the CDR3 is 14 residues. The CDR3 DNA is TGCAGTGCCAGAGACAGGGTGTATGGAGAGACCCAGTACTTC. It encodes CSARDRVYGETQYF.

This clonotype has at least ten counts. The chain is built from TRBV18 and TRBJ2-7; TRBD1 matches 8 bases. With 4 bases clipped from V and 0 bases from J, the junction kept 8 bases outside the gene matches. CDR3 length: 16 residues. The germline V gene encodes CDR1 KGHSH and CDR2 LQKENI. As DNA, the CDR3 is TGTGCCAGCTCACTTACGGACAGGGCCAACTCCTACGAGCAGTACTTC. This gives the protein CASSLTDRANSYEQYF.

The CDR3 is CASSQVWGQVYEQYF. In DNA, the CDR3 is TGCGCCAGCAGCCAAGTTTGGGGGCAGGTCTACGAGCAGTACTTC. The chain recombines TRBV4-1 with TRBJ2-7; a possible D gene is TRBD1 (6 bases). From germline, CDR1 is MGHRA and CDR2 YSYEKL. CDR3 size: 15 residues. V was pared by 1 base and J by 3 bases, with 13 bases between.

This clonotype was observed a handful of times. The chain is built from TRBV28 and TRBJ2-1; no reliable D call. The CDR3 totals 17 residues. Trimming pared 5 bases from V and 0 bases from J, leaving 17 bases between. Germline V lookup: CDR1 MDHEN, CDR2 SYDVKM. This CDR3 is CASSLFLGGNSYNEQFF. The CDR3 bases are TGTGCCAGCAGTCTCTTTTTAGGCGGCAACTCCTACAATGAGCAGTTCTTC.

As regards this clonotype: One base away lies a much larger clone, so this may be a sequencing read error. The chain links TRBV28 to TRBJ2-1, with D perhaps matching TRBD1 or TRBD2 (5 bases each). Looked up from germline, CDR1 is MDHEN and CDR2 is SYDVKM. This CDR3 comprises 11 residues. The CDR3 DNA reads TGTACCACAGAGGGGAGCTATGAGCAGTTCTTC. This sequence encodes CTTEGSYEQFF.

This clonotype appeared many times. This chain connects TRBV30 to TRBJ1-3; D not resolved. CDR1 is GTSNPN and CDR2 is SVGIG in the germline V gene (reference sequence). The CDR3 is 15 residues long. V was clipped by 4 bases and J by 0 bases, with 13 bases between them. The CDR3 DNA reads TGTGCCTGGATGTCTGGCGACCACTCTGGAAACACCATATATTTT. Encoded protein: CAWMSGDHSGNTIYF.

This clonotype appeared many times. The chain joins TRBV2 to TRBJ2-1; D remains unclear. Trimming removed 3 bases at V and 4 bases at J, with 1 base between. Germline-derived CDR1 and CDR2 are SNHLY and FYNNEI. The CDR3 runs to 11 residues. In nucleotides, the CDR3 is TGTGCCAGCAGTGAGTACAATGAGCAGTTCTTC. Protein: CASSEYNEQFF.

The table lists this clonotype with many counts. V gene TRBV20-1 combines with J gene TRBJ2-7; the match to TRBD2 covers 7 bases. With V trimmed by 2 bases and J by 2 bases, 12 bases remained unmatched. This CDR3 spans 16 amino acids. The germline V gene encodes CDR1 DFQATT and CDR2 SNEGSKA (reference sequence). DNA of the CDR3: TGCAGTGCTAGATTGAAGGCTTGGGGGAGGGCCTACGAGCAGTACTTC. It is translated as CSARLKAWGRAYEQYF.